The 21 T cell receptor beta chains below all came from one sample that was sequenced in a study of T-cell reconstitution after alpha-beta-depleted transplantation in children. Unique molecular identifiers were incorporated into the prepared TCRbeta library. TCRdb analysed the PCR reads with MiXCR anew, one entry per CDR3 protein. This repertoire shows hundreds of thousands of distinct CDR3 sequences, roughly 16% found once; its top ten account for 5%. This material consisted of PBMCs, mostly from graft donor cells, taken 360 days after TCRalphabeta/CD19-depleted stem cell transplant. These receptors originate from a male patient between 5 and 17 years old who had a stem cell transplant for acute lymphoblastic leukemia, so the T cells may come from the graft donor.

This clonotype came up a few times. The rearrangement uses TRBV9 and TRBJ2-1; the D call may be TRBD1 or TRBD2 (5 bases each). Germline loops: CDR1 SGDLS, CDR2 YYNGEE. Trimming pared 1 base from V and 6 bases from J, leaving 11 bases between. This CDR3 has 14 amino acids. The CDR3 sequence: CASSVWDGTNEQFF. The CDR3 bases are TGTGCCAGCAGCGTATGGGACGGAACCAATGAGCAGTTCTTC.

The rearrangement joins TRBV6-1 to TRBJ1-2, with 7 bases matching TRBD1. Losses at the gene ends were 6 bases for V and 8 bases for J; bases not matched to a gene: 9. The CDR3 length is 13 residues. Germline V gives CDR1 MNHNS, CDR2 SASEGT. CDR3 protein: CASRQRQGGGYTF. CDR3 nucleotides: TGTGCCAGCAGGCAACGACAGGGTGGCGGCTACACCTTC.

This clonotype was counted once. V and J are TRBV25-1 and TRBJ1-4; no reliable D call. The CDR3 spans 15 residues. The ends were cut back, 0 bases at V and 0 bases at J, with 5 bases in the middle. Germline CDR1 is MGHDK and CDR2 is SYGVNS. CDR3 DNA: TGTGCCAGCAGTGAATACGCAGCAACTAATGAAAAACTGTTTTTT. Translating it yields CASSEYAATNEKLFF. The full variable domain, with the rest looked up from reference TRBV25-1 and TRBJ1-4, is EADIYQTPRYLVIGTGKKITLECSQTMGHDKMYWYQQDPGMELHLIHYSYGVNSTEKGDLSSESTVSRIRTEHFPLTLESARPSHTSQYLCASSEYAATNEKLFFGSGTQLSVL.

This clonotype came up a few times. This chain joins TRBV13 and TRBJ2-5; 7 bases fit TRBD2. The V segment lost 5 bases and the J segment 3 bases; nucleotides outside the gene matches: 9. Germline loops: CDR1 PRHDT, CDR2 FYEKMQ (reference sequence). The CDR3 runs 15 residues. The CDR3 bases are TGTGCCAGCAGCACCCGGGGGGTTAACAAAGAGACCCAGTACTTC. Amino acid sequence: CASSTRGVNKETQYF.

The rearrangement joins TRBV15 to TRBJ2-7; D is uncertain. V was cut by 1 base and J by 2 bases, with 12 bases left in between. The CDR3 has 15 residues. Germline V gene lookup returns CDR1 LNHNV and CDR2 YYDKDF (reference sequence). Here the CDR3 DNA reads TGTGCCACCAGCAGAGCCCCGGATAGGGCCTACGAGCAGTACTTC. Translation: CATSRAPDRAYEQYF.

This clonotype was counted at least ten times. CDR3 coding DNA: TGTGCCAGCAGGGCAGGGAGTCAGCCCCAGCATTTT. This gives the protein CASRAGSQPQHF. The genes are TRBV2 and TRBJ1-5; D is perhaps TRBD1 (5 bases). CDR1 is SNHLY and CDR2 is FYNNEI in the germline V gene. The ends were cut back, 6 bases at V and 6 bases at J, with 9 bases in the middle. CDR3 length: 12 residues.

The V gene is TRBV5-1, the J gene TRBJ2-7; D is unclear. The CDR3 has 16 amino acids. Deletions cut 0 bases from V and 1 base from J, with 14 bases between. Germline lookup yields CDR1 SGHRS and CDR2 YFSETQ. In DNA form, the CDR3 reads TGCGCCAGCAGCTTGGGCCCGGTCCCGACTTCCTACGAGCAGTACTTC. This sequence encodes CASSLGPVPTSYEQYF.

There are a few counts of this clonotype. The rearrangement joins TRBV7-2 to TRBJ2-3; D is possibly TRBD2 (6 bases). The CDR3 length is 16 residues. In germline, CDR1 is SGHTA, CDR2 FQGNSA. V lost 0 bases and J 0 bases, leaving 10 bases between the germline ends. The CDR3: CASSLAGGTSTDTQYF. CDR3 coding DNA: TGTGCCAGCAGCTTAGCGGGAGGCACTAGCACAGATACGCAGTATTTT.

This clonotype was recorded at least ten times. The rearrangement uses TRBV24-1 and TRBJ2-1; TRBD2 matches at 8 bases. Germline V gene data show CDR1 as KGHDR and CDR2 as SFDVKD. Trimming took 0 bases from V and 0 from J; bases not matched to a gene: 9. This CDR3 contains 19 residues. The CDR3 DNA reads TGTGCCACCAGTGATTTGAAGGGACTAGTCCAGAGCTCCTACAATGAGCAGTTCTTC. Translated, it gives CATSDLKGLVQSSYNEQFF.

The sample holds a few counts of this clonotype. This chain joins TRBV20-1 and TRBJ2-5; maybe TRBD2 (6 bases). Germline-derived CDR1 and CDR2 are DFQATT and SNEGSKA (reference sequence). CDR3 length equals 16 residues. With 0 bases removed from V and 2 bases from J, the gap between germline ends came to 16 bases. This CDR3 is CSARDWGAGKQETQYF. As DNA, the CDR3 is TGCAGTGCTAGAGATTGGGGAGCGGGCAAACAAGAGACCCAGTACTTC.

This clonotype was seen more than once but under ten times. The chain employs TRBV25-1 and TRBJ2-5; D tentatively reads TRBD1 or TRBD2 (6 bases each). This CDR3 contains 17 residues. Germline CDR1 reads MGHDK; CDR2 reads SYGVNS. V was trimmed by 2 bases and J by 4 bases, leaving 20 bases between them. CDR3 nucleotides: TGTGCCAGCAGTGAAGATCGATACACGGGGGCCGGAGAGACCCAGTACTTC. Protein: CASSEDRYTGAGETQYF.

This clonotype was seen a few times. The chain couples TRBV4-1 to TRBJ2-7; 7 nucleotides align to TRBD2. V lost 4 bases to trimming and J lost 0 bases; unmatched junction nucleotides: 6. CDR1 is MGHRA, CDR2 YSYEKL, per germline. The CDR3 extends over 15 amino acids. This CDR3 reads CASSLAGAASYEQYF. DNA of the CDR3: TGCGCCAGCAGCCTCGCGGGAGCTGCCTCCTACGAGCAGTACTTC.

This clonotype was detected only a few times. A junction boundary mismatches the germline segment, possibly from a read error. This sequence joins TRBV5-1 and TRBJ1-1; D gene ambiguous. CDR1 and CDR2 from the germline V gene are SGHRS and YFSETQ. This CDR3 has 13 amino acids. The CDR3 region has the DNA TGCGCCAGCAGCTTGTACGGCAACATTGAAGCTTTCTTT. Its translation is CASSLYGNIEAFF.

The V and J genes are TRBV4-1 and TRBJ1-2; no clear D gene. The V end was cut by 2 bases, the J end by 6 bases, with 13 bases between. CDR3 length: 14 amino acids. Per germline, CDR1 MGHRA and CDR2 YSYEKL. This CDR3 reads CASSQPPERDGYTF. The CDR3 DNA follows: TGCGCCAGCAGCCAACCCCCAGAGAGGGATGGCTACACCTTC.

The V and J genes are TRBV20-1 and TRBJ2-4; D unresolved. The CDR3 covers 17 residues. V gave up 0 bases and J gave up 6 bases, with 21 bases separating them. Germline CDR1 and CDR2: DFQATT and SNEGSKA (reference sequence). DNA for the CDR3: TGCAGTGCTAGAGATCCAGTTTCGCCTGGGATTGGAAACATTCAGTACTTC. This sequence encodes CSARDPVSPGIGNIQYF.

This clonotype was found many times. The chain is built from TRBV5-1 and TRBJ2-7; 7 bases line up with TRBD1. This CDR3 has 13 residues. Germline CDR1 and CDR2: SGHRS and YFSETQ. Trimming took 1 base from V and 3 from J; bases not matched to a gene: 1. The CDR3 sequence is CASSLRQGYEQYF. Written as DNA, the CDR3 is TGCGCCAGCAGCTTGAGACAGGGCTACGAGCAGTACTTC.

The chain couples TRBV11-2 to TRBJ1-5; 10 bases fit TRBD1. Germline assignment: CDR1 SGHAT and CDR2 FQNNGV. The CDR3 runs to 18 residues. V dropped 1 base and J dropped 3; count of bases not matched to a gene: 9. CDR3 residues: CASSLVPGTGANNQPQHF. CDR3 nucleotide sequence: TGTGCCAGCAGCTTAGTACCCGGGACAGGGGCGAACAATCAGCCCCAGCATTTT.

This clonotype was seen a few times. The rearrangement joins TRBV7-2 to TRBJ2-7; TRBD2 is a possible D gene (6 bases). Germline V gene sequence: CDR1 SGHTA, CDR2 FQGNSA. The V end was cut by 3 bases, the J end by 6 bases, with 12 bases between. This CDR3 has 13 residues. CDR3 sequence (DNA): TGTGCCAGCAGCTTCGGGCTAGCGACCGAGCAGTACTTC. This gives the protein CASSFGLATEQYF.

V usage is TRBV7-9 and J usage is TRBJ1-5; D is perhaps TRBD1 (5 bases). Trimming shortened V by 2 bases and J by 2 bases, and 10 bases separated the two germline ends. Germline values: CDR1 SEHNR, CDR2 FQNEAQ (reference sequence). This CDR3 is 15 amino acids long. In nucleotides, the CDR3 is TGTGCCAGCAGCTTAAATTTAGGGGGCAATCAGCCCCAGCATTTT. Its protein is CASSLNLGGNQPQHF.

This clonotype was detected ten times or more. This CDR3 is CASSQGQLNEQFF. CDR3 DNA: TGTGCCAGCAGCCAGGGACAGCTCAATGAGCAGTTCTTC. The chain uses TRBV7-3 and TRBJ2-1; 7 nucleotides agree with TRBD1. Germline assignment: CDR1 SGHTA and CDR2 FQGTGA. V shed 5 bases and J 6 bases; nucleotides not matched to a gene: 4. This CDR3 has 13 residues.

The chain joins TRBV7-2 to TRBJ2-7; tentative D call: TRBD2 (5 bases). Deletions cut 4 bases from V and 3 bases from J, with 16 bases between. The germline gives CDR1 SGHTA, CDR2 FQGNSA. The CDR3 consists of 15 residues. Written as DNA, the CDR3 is TGTGCCAGCAGCTCATACGGAGGAGGAGGCTACGAGCAGTACTTC. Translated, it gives CASSSYGGGGYEQYF.